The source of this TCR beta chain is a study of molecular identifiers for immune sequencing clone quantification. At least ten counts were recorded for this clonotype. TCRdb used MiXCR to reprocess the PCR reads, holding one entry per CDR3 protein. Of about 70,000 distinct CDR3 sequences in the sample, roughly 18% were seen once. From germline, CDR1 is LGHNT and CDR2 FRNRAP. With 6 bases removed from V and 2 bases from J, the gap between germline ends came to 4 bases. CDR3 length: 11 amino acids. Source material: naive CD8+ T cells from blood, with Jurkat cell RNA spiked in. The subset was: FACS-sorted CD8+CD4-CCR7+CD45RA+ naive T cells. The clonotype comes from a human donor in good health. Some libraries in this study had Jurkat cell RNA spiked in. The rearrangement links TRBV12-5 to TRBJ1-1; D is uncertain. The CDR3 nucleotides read TGTGCTAGTGGGCAAAACACTGAAGCTTTCTTT. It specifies CASGQNTEAFF. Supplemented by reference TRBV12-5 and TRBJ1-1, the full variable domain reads DARVTQTPRHKVTEMGQEVTMRCQPILGHNTVFWYRQTMMQGLELLAYFRNRAPLDDSGMPKDRFSAEMPDATLATLKIQPSEPRDSAVYFCASGQNTEAFFGQGTRLTVV.